These 6 T cell receptor beta chains came from one sample sequenced in a study of T cell changes during pregnancy in multiple sclerosis. Assay: immunoSEQ multiplex PCR; the TCRdb copy retains only in-frame clones and omits some. The sample shows approximately 87,000 clones, approximately 90% of them seen only once. Sequences were derived from CD4+ T cells from peripheral blood mononuclear cells, sampled in the second trimester of pregnancy. Receptors were obtained from a female donor with multiple sclerosis, enrolled in a pregnancy study.

This chain joins TRBV5-5 and TRBJ2-7; TRBD1 aligns across 7 bases. The V and J ends lost 2 bases and 2 bases, in that order; junction bases with no gene match: 7. Germline V gene lookup returns CDR1 SGHKS and CDR2 YYEKEE (reference sequence). The CDR3 runs 15 residues. The CDR3 nucleotides read TGTGCCAGCAGCTTAGCCGGGACAGCGACCTACGAGCAGTACTTC. Its translation is CASSLAGTATYEQYF.

This clone has just a few counts. J is TRBJ1-3 and V is TRBV6-5; 7 bases match TRBD1. J gave up 4 bases and V 2 bases, and 2 bases lay outside the gene matches. The CDR3 covers 14 residues. Germline CDR1 is MNHEY and CDR2 is SVGAGI. CDR3 DNA: TGTGCCAGCAGTTACGGACAGGTCGGAAACACCATATATTTT. Its translation is CASSYGQVGNTIYF.

The gene calls are TRBV6-5 and TRBJ1-2; the D gene is possibly TRBD1 (6 bases). Trimming took 2 bases from V and 6 from J, leaving 13 bases between them. The CDR3 has 14 amino acids. Per germline, CDR1 MNHEY and CDR2 SVGAGI. The CDR3, as DNA: TGTGCCAGCAGTTACACAGGGAATCGGGATGGCTACACCTTC. This sequence encodes CASSYTGNRDGYTF.

The chain joins TRBV19 to TRBJ1-1, with a weak D call TRBD1 (5 bases). The CDR3 runs 17 residues. Germline CDR1 reads LNHDA; CDR2 reads SQIVND (reference sequence). V was trimmed by 1 base and J by 7 bases, leaving 22 bases between them. This CDR3 is CASSIGRRDFRTIEAFF. CDR3 coding DNA: TGTGCCAGTAGTATAGGCCGCAGGGACTTCAGAACCATTGAAGCTTTCTTT.

The V gene is TRBV10-3, the J gene TRBJ2-7, with 7 nucleotides matching TRBD2. V lost 2 bases to trimming and J lost 0 bases; unmatched junction nucleotides: 7. Germline CDR1 reads ENHRY; CDR2 reads SYGVKD. The CDR3 spans 16 residues. This CDR3 is CAISEIEGGSSYEQYF. In DNA, the CDR3 is TGTGCCATCAGTGAGATAGAGGGCGGGAGCTCCTACGAGCAGTACTTC.

This clone occurred once. V and J are TRBV6-5 and TRBJ1-4; 8 nucleotides align to TRBD1. V shed 6 bases, J shed 8 bases, and the junction held 8 bases outside the gene matches. This CDR3 is 14 amino acids long. CDR1 and CDR2 (germline): MNHEY, SVGAGI. The CDR3 sequence: CASSYRDRREKLFF. The CDR3, as DNA: TGTGCCAGCAGCTACCGGGACAGGAGAGAAAAACTGTTTTTT.